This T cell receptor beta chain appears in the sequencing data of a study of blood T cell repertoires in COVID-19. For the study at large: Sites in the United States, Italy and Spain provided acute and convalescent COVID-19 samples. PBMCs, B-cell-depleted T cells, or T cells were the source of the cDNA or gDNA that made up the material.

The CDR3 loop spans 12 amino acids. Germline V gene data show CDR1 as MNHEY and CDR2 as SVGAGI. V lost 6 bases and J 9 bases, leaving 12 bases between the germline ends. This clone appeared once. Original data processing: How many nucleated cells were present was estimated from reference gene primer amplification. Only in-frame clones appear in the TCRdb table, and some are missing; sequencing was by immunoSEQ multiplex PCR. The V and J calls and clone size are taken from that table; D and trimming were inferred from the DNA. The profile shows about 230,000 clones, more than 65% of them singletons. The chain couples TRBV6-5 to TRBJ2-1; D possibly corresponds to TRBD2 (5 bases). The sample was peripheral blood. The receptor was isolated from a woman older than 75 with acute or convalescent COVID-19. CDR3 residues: CASRDTRTEQFF. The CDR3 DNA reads TGTGCCAGCAGAGATACTAGGACTGAGCAGTTCTTC.